Listed below are T cell receptor beta chains from one sample, sequenced in a study of cytomegalovirus exposure and HLA in healthy donors. TCRdb keeps only in-frame clones here, not all; method: immunoSEQ multiplex PCR. The table shows about 94,000 clones, with 81% occurring only once. Sequenced: PBMCs. The receptors stem from a human donor in good health. Each CDR3 is given with its conserved first and last residue. A D gene is named only where the DNA matches it firmly. The size field is filled for only some rows; it gives once, few, many or a size class.

clone size | J gene | V gene | D gene | CDR3 protein | CDR3 DNA
once | TRBJ1-5 | TRBV5-1 | TRBD1 | CASRATGLHLRSNQPQHF | TGCGCCAGCCGCGCGACAGGGTTGCACCTTAGGAGCAATCAGCCCCAGCATTTT
few | TRBJ2-7 | TRBV6-1 | TRBD1 | CASRPDRGGHEQYF | TGTGCCAGCAGACCGGACAGGGGAGGCCACGAGCAGTACTTC
. | TRBJ2-1 | TRBV4-2 | . | CASSQDAGNNEQFF | TGTGCCAGCAGCCAAGACGCAGGTAACAATGAGCAGTTCTTC
. | TRBJ1-2 | TRBV7-2 | TRBD1 | CASSLDRTGGPYGYTF | TGTGCCAGCAGCTTAGACCGGACAGGGGGACCCTATGGCTACACCTTC
once | TRBJ2-7 | TRBV18 | TRBD1 | CASSQGQGGYEQYF | TGTGCCAGCTCACAGGGACAGGGGGGCTACGAGCAGTACTTC
. | TRBJ1-1 | TRBV5-6 | TRBD1 | CASSSNRGDTEAFF | TGTGCCAGCAGCTCAAACAGGGGAGACACTGAAGCTTTCTTT
. | TRBJ2-1 | TRBV12-2 | . | CASRVPGLAYREQFF | TGTGCAAGTCGAGTACCGGGACTAGCGTATCGGGAGCAGTTCTTC
. | TRBJ2-5 | TRBV7-3 | TRBD2 | CASSSRTSGSMWETQYF | TGTGCCAGCTCTTCCCGGACTAGCGGGAGTATGTGGGAGACCCAGTACTTC
. | TRBJ2-7 | TRBV11-2 | TRBD1 | CASSSAGTVTYEQYF | TGTGCCAGCAGCTCTGCCGGGACAGTTACCTACGAGCAGTACTTC
. | TRBJ1-2 | TRBV27 | TRBD1 | CASSRDRDLGYTF | TGTGCCAGCAGTAGGGACAGGGATCTTGGCTACACCTTC
. | TRBJ2-5 | TRBV9 | TRBD1 | CASSVALLGTGGQETQYF | TGTGCCAGCAGCGTAGCTCTTTTGGGGACAGGGGGACAAGAGACCCAGTACTTC
. | TRBJ1-2 | TRBV29-1 | . | CSVVKPGYGYTF | TGCAGCGTTGTGAAGCCGGGCTATGGCTACACCTTC
. | TRBJ1-3 | TRBV7-9 | . | CASSYGQSGNTIYF | TGTGCCAGCAGTTATGGACAGTCTGGAAACACCATATATTTT
. | TRBJ1-3 | TRBV4-2 | TRBD1 | CASSREVGPTGVGNTIYF | TGTGCCAGCAGCCGAGAAGTCGGTCCTACAGGGGTCGGAAACACCATATATTTT
few | TRBJ1-6 | TRBV5-8 | . | CASSISGLQSPLHF | TGTGCCAGCAGCATATCGGGACTCCAAAGTCCCCTCCACTTT
. | TRBJ1-1 | TRBV18 | TRBD1 | CASSPGTANTEAFF | TGTGCCAGCTCACCCGGGACAGCAAACACTGAAGCTTTCTTT
. | TRBJ2-1 | TRBV28 | . | CASSFSRGSYNEQFF | TGTGCCAGCAGTTTTTCCAGGGGCTCCTACAATGAGCAGTTCTTC
. | TRBJ2-1 | TRBV18 | . | CASSSGTTREQFF | TGTGCCAGCTCCTCGGGAACTACGCGTGAGCAGTTCTTC
. | TRBJ2-5 | TRBV2 | TRBD2 | CASNNGGTQETQYF | TGTGCCAGCAACAACGGGGGGACCCAAGAGACCCAGTACTTC
. | TRBJ1-1 | TRBV10-3 | TRBD1 | CAISSGTGEPGLNTEAFF | TGTGCCATCAGTTCCGGGACAGGGGAACCAGGGTTGAACACTGAAGCTTTCTTT
. | TRBJ2-7 | TRBV30 | . | CAWSVGQGSYEQYF | TGTGCCTGGAGTGTAGGGCAGGGCTCCTACGAGCAGTACTTC
. | TRBJ2-1 | TRBV11-2 | TRBD2 | CASSKLAGGPNEQFF | TGTGCCAGCAGTAAACTAGCGGGGGGGCCCAATGAGCAGTTCTTC
. | TRBJ1-1 | TRBV19 | . | CASSTHRENTEAFF | TGTGCCAGTAGTACTCACAGGGAGAACACTGAAGCTTTCTTT
. | TRBJ1-2 | TRBV19 | TRBD1 | CASSSRDRGNYGYTF | TGTGCCAGTAGTTCGAGGGACAGGGGTAACTATGGCTACACCTTC
. | TRBJ2-1 | TRBV19 | TRBD2 | CASSTSRLADEQFF | TGTGCCAGTAGTACTTCCCGACTAGCGGATGAGCAGTTCTTC
. | TRBJ1-1 | TRBV7-2 | TRBD1 | CASSQKTGSEAFF | TGTGCCAGCAGCCAAAAGACAGGGTCTGAAGCTTTCTTT
. | TRBJ2-2 | TRBV19 | TRBD1 | CASSWGQGNTGELFF | TGTGCCAGTAGCTGGGGACAGGGAAACACCGGGGAGCTGTTTTTT
. | TRBJ1-5 | TRBV6-1 | . | CATWTGGNQPQHF | TGTGCCACCTGGACCGGGGGCAATCAGCCCCAGCATTTT
. | TRBJ1-5 | TRBV28 | TRBD1 | CASRTGSNQPQHF | TGTGCCAGCCGGACAGGGTCCAATCAGCCCCAGCATTTT
. | TRBJ2-7 | TRBV27 | . | CASSLQATSYEQYF | TGTGCCAGCAGTTTACAGGCTACCTCCTACGAGCAGTACTTC
. | TRBJ2-7 | TRBV19 | . | CASSIGGEQYF | TGTGCCAGTAGTATCGGGGGAGAGCAGTACTTC
. | TRBJ2-1 | TRBV5-1 | TRBD2 | CASSSHGGGYNEQFF | TGCGCCAGCAGCTCCCACGGGGGGGGTTACAATGAGCAGTTCTTC
. | TRBJ1-2 | TRBV29-1 | . | CSAGEGANYGYTF | TGCAGCGCCGGGGAGGGGGCTAACTATGGCTACACCTTC
. | TRBJ2-7 | TRBV7-2 | TRBD1 | CASSLGVGQTYEQYF | TGTGCCAGCAGCTTAGGCGTGGGACAGACCTACGAGCAGTACTTC
. | TRBJ1-4 | TRBV25-1 | . | CASQGFTNEKLFF | TGTGCCAGTCAGGGATTCACTAATGAAAAACTGTTTTTT
. | TRBJ2-3 | TRBV7-2 | . | CASSLMRSGYSPDTQYF | TGTGCCAGCAGCTTAATGAGGAGCGGGTACTCCCCGGATACGCAGTATTTT
few | TRBJ2-2 | TRBV7-2 | . | CASSEFANTGELFF | TGTGCCAGCAGCGAGTTCGCGAACACCGGGGAGCTGTTTTTT
. | TRBJ1-3 | TRBV5-6 | . | CASSLSPGLLTGNTIYF | TGTGCCAGCAGCTTATCCCCCGGGTTACTAACTGGAAACACCATATATTTT
once | TRBJ1-4 | TRBV12-5 | . | CASGRASPYDEKLFF | TGTGCTAGTGGTAGAGCCTCCCCCTATGATGAAAAACTGTTTTTT
. | TRBJ2-3 | TRBV5-1 | TRBD2 | CASSLGQASGAWAITDTQYF | TGCGCCAGCAGCTTAGGTCAGGCTAGCGGGGCTTGGGCGATCACAGATACGCAGTATTTT
. | TRBJ1-1 | TRBV27 | . | CASSLSSTISAFF | TGTGCCAGCAGTTTATCTTCCACTATCTCGGCTTTCTTT
. | TRBJ2-1 | TRBV19 | . | CASSHDWRYNEQFF | TGTGCCAGTAGCCATGACTGGCGCTACAATGAGCAGTTCTTC
. | TRBJ1-2 | TRBV5-1 | TRBD1 | CASSLGDRGRLRNYGYTF | TGCGCCAGCAGCTTGGGTGACAGGGGGCGCTTAAGAAACTATGGCTACACCTTC
. | TRBJ2-5 | TRBV11-1 | . | CASSLRGADRVSGETQYF | TGTGCCAGCAGTTTACGGGGGGCGGACAGGGTCTCTGGAGAGACCCAGTACTTC
once | TRBJ1-1 | TRBV29-1 | TRBD1 | CSVVGGTGAGMNTEAFF | TGCAGCGTTGTGGGGGGAACAGGGGCGGGGATGAACACTGAAGCTTTCTTT
. | TRBJ1-1 | TRBV7-8 | . | CASSLAHLTGNTEAFF | TGTGCCAGCAGCTTAGCGCATCTAACGGGGAACACTGAAGCTTTCTTT
. | TRBJ2-5 | TRBV29-1 | . | CSVDGRSGTQYF | TGCAGCGTTGACGGAAGGTCGGGGACCCAGTACTTC
. | TRBJ2-7 | TRBV18 | TRBD1 | CASSLQQGEVGYEQYF | TGTGCCAGCTCTCTCCAACAGGGGGAGGTTGGCTACGAGCAGTACTTC
. | TRBJ2-1 | TRBV5-1 | TRBD1 | CASSRQGADNEQFF | TGCGCCAGCAGCCGACAGGGGGCGGACAATGAGCAGTTCTTC
. | TRBJ1-1 | TRBV5-4 | . | CASSLGQTEAFF | TGTGCCAGCAGCCTAGGACAGACTGAAGCTTTCTTT
. | TRBJ1-2 | TRBV7-2 | . | CASSSSRNYGYTF | TGTGCCAGCAGCTCTAGCCGAAACTATGGCTACACCTTC
. | TRBJ2-1 | TRBV6-5 | TRBD1 | CASRRQGVDEQFF | TGCGCCAGCAGAAGACAGGGAGTCGATGAGCAGTTCTTC
. | TRBJ1-3 | TRBV7-2 | . | CASSLGGTGNTIYF | TGTGCCAGCAGCCTGGGGGGGACTGGAAACACCATATATTTT
. | TRBJ1-2 | TRBV7-9 | . | CASSLGVAGRNGYTF | TGTGCCAGCAGCTTAGGGGTTGCAGGGAGGAATGGCTACACCTTC
. | TRBJ2-7 | TRBV9 | . | CASSFGSSYEQYF | TGTGCCAGCAGCTTCGGGAGCTCCTACGAGCAGTACTTC
few | TRBJ1-3 | TRBV5-6 | . | CASSDLGGSSGNTIYF | TGTGCCAGCAGCGATTTAGGGGGATCCTCTGGAAACACCATATATTTT
. | TRBJ2-1 | TRBV27 | TRBD2 | CASSSGTSGRNEQFF | TGTGCCAGCAGTTCCGGGACTAGCGGGAGAAATGAGCAGTTCTTC